This T cell receptor beta chain appears in the sequencing data of a study of blood T cells in healthy people across ages. Study-wide context: Template-switching capture recovered about one barcoded beta molecule per two T cells.

Study-wide results and limits: When set beside aged donors, long-lived donors presented more naive CD4+ cells and higher diversity. No one knew whether donors had CMV, which possibly confounded expanded clonotype changes.

Primers used in a second PCR of roughly 7 to 11 cycles were a sample-barcoded 5' primer and a J-beta primer mix. TCRdb analysed the 5' RACE reads with MiXCR anew, one entry per CDR3 protein. Of hundreds of thousands of distinct CDR3 sequences listed, under 35% are singletons. Comments on this clonotype: Antigen unknown.

CDR3 length equals 12 residues. Per the germline V gene, CDR1 is SNHLY and CDR2 is FYNNEI. The ends lost 6 bases at V and 13 bases at J; junction bases unmatched: 7. The source material was blood. This sequence was found in a woman of 80 years or more in good health. The chain recombines TRBV2 with TRBJ2-5; TRBD2 aligns across 11 bases. CDR3 residues: CASRRTSGGGYF. The CDR3 DNA is TGTGCCAGCAGGCGTACTAGCGGGGGCGGGTACTTC.